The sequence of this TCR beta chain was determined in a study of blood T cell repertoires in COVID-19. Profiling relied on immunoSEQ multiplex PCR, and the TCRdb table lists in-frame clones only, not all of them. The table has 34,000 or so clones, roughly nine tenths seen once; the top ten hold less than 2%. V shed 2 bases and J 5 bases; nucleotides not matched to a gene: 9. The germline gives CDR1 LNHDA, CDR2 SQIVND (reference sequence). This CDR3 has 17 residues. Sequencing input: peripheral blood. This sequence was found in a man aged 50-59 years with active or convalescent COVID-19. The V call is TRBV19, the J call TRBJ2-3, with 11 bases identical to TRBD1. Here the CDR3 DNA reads TGTGCCAGTAGTATATTGCTCCGCGGGACAGGGGGAGATACGCAGTATTTT. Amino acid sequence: CASSILLRGTGGDTQYF.